This paragraph reports one T cell receptor (beta chain). This sample is part of a study of blood T cell repertoires in COVID-19. The method was immunoSEQ multiplex PCR; TCRdb's version includes in-frame clones alone and lacks a portion of them. This repertoire shows fewer than 350,000 clones, roughly 86% found once; its top ten account for just under 1%. Trimming removed 1 base from V and 5 bases from J; junction bases left unmatched: 8. Germline CDR1 reads LGHDT; CDR2 reads YNNKEL (reference sequence). This CDR3 has 17 amino acids. This receptor was identified in a woman younger than 45 who had recovered from COVID-19. Sample: PBMCs or T cells enriched from blood (not recorded which). This chain uses TRBV3-1 (or the pseudogene TRBV3-2) with TRBJ2-2; 9 positions agree with TRBD1. The chain's CDR3 is CASSQGTGGVGTGELFF. In DNA, the CDR3 is TGTGCCAGCAGCCAAGGTACAGGGGGCGTAGGAACCGGGGAGCTGTTTTTT.